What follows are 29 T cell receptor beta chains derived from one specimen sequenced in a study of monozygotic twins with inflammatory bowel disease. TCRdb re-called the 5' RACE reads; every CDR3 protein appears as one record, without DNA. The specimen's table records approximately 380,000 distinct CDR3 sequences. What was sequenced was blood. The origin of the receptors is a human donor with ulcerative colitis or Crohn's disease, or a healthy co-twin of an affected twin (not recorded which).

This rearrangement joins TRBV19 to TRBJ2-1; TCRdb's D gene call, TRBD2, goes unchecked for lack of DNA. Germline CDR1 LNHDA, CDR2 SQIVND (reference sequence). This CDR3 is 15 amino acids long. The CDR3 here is CASSIDRRGYNEQFF.

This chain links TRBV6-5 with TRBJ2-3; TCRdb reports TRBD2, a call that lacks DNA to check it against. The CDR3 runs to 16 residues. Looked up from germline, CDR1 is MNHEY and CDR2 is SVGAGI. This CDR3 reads CASSSWTSGDSDTQYF.

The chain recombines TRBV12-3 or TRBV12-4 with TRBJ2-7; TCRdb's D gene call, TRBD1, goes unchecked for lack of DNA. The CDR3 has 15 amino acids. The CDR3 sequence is CASSPGQGHRYEQYF.

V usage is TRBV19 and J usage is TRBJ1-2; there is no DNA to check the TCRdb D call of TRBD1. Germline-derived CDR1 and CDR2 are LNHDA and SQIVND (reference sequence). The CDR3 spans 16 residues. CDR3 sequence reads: CASSPPYRVTDYGYTF.

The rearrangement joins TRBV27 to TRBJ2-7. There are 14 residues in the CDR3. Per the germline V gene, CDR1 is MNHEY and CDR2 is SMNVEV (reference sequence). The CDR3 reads CASSLRSGFYEQYF.

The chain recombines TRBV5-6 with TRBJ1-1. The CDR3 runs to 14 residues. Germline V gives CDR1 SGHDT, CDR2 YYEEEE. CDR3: CASSFGLSRGEAFF.

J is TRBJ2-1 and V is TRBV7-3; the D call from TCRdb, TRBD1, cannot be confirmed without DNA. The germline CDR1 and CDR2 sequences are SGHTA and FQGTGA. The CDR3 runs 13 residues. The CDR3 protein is CASSLGAGIEQFF.

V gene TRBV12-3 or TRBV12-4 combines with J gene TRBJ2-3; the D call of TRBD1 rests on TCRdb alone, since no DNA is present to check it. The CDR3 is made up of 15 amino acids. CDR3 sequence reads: CASSPGGHPTDTQYF.

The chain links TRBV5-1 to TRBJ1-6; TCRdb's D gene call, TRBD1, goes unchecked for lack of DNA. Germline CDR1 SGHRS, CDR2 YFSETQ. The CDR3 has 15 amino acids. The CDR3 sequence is CASSLGTGDNSPLHF.

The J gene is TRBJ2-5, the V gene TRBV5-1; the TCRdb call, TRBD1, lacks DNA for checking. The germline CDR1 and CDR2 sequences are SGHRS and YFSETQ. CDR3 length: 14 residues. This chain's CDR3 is CASRLGQGGETQYF.

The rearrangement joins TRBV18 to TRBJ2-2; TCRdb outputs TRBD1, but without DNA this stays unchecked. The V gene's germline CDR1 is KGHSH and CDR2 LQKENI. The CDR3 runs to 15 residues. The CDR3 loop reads CASSPSRGRTGELFF. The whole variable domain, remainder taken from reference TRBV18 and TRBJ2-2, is NAGVMQNPRHLVRRRGQEARLRCSPMKGHSHVYWYRQLPEEGLKFMVYLQKENIIDESGMPKERFSAEFPKEGPSILRIQQVVRGDSAAYFCASSPSRGRTGELFFGEGSRLTVL.

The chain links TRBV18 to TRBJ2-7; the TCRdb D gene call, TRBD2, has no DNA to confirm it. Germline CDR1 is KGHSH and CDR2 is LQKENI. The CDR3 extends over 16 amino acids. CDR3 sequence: CASSPPAGTSRYEQYF.

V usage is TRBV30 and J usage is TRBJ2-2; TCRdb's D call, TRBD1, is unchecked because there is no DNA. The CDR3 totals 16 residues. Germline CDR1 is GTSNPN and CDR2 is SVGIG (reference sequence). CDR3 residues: CAWSVRPGAYTGELFF.

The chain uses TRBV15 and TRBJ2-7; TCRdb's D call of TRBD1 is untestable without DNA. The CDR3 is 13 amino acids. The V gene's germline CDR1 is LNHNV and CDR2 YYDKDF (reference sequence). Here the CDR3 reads CATSRASPGEQYF.

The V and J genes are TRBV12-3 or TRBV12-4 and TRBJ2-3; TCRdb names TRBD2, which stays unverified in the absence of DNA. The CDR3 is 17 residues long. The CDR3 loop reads CASSSGLAGASTDTQYF.

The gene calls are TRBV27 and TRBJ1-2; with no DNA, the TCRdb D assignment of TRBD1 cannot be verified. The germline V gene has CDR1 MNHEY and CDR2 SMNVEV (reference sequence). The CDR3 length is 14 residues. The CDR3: CASSWTGLDYGYTF.

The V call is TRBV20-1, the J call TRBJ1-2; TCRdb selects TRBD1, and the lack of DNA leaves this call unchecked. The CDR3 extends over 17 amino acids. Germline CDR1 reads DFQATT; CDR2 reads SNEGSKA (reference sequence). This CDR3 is CSARDRRGTGVDYGYTF.

CDR3 sequence: CASSLEALAGSAQETQYF. This chain joins TRBV11-2 and TRBJ2-5; TCRdb returns TRBD2, unconfirmable since there is no DNA. Germline CDR1 and CDR2: SGHAT and FQNNGV. This CDR3 spans 18 amino acids.

CDR3 region: CSARGRVLEAFF. This chain links TRBV20-1 with TRBJ1-1. Germline CDR1 and CDR2: DFQATT and SNEGSKA (reference sequence). The CDR3 covers 12 residues.

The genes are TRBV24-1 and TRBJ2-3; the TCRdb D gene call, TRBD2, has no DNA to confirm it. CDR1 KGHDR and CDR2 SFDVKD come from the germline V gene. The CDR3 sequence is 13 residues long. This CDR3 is CATDGSGTDTQYF.

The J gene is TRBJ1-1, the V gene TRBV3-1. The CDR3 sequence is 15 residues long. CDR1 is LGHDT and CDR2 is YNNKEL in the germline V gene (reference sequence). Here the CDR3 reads CASSQGSPSNTEAFF.

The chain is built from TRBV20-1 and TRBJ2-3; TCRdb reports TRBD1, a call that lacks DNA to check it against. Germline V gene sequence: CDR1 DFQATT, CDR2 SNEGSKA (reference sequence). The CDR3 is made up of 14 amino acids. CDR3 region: CSAWRGANTDTQYF.

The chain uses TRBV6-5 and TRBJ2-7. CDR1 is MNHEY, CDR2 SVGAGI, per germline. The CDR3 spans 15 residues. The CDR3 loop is CASSYSRDTLYEQYF.

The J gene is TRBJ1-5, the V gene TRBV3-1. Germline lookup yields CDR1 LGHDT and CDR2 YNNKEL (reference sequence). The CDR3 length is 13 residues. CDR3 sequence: CASSQRMDQPQHF.

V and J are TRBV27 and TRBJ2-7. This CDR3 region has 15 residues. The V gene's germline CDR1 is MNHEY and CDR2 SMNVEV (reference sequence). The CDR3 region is CASSLLAGSTYEQYF.

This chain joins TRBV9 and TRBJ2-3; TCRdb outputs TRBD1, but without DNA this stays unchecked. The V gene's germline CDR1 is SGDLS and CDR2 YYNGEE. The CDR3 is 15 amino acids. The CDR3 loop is CASSVPRREPDTQYF.

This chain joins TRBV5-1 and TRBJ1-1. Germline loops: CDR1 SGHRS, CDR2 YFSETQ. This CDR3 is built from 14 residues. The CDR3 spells CASSIRDLSTEAFF. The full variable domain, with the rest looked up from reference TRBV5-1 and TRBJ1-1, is KAGVTQTPRYLIKTRGQQVTLSCSPISGHRSVSWYQQTPGQGLQFLFEYFSETQRNKGNFPGRFSGRQFSNSRSEMNVSTLELGDSALYLCASSIRDLSTEAFFGQGTRLTVV.

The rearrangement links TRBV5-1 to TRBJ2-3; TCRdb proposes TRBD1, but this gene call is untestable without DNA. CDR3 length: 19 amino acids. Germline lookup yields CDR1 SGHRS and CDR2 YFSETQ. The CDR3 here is CAGSLATILDRGRTDTQYF.

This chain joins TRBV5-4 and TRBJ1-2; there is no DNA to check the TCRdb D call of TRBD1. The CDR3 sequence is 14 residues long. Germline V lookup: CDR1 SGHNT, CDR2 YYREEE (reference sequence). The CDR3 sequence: CASSLETGGNGYTF.